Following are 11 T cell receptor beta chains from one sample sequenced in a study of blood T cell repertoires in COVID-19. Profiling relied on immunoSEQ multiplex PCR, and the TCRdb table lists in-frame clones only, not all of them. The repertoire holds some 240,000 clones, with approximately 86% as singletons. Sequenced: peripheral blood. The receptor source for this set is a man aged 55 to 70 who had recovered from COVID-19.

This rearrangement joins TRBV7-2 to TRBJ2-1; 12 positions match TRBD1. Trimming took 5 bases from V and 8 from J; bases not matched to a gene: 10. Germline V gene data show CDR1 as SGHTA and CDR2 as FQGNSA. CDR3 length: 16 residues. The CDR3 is CASSQPGQGALYEQFF. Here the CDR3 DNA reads TGTGCCAGCAGCCAACCGGGACAGGGGGCGTTATATGAGCAGTTCTTC.

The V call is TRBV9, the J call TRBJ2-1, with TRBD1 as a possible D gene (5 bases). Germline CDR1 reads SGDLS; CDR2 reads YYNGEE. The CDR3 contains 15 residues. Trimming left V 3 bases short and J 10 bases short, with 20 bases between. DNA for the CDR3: TGTGCCAGCAGCGGGGTAACAGGCCCCAGCGTAGAGCAGTTCTTC. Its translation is CASSGVTGPSVEQFF.

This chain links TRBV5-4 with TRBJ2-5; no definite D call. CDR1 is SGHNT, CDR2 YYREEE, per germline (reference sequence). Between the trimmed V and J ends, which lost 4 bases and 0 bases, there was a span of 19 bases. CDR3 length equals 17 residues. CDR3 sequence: CASSEGPTEDYQETQYF. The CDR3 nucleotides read TGTGCCAGCAGCGAAGGTCCCACCGAAGACTACCAAGAGACCCAGTACTTC.

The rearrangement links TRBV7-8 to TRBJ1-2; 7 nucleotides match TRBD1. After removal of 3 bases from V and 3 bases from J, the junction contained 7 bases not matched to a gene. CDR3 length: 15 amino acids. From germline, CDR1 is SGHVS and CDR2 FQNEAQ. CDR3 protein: CASSLDDREYYGYTF. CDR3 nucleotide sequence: TGTGCCAGCAGCTTGGATGACAGGGAGTACTATGGCTACACCTTC.

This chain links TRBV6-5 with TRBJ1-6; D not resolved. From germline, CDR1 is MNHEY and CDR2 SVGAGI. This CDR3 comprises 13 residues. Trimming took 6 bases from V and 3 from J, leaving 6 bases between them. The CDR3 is CASRVGYNSPLHF. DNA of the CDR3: TGTGCCAGCAGGGTCGGCTATAATTCACCCCTCCACTTT.

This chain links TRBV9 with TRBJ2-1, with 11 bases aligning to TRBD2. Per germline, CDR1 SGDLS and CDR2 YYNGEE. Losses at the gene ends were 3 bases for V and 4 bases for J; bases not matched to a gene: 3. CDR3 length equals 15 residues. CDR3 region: CASSARLAGYNEQFF. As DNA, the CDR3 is TGTGCCAGCAGCGCGCGACTAGCGGGGTACAATGAGCAGTTCTTC.

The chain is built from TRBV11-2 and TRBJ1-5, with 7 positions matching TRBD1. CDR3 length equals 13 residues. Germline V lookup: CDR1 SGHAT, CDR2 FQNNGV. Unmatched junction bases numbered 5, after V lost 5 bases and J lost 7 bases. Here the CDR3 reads CASSVTGDQPQHF. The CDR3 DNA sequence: TGTGCCAGCAGCGTTACAGGGGACCAGCCCCAGCATTTT. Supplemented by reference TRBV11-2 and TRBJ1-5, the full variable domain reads EAGVAQSPRYKIIEKRQSVAFWCNPISGHATLYWYQQILGQGPKLLIQFQNNGVVDDSQLPKDRFSAERLKGVDSTLKIQPAKLEDSAVYLCASSVTGDQPQHFGDGTRLSIL.

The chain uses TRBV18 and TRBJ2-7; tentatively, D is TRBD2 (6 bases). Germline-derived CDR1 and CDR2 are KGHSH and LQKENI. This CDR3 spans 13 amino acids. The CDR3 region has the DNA TGTGCCAGCTCACCAAGCCGGGACTCCGAGCAGTGCGTC. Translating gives CASSPSRDSEQCV.

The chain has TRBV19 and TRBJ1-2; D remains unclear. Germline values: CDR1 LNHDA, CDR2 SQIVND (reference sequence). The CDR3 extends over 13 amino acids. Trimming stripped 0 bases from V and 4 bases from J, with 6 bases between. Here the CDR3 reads CASSIDLVYGYTF. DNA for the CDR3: TGTGCCAGTAGTATAGATCTAGTCTATGGCTACACCTTC.

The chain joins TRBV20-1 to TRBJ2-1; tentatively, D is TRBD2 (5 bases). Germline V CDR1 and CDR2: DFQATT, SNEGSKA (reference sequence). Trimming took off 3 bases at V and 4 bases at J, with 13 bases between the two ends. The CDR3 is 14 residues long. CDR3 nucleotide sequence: TGCAGTGCTAGTTTCCTAGCTACGTACAATGAGCAGTTCTTC. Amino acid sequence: CSASFLATYNEQFF.

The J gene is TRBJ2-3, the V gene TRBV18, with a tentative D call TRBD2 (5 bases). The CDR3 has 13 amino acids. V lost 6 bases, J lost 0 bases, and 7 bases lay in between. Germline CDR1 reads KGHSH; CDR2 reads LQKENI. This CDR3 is CASSRTSTDTQYF. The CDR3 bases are TGTGCCAGCTCCCGGACTAGCACAGATACGCAGTATTTT.